This T cell receptor (beta chain) is drawn from a study of T cell repertoires in cytomegalovirus infection. Trimming cost V 0 bases and J 3 bases, with 11 bases left between them. Germline lookup yields CDR1 MGHRA and CDR2 YSYEKL. There are 15 residues in the CDR3. Each CDR3 protein gets one entry after TCRdb re-called the reads with MiXCR. The sample includes approximately 550,000 distinct CDR3 sequences, approximately 16% seen only once; the top ten take more than 20%. This clonotype has just a few counts. Its antigen is not identified. General observations from the study: It was HLA-C-restricted CMV-specific TCR beta clonotypes that dominated the response ex vivo.

Sequenced input: CD8+ T cells from PBMCs. This TCR was sampled from a human donor in good health (CMV status not recorded). Some clones in this sample may be carry-over from other donors' samples. The V gene is TRBV4-1, the J gene TRBJ1-1, with D perhaps TRBD1 (6 bases). CDR3 bases: TGCGCCAGCAGCCAAGAGGGAGGGGGTTACACTGAAGCTTTCTTT. Translating it yields CASSQEGGGYTEAFF.